A selection of T cell receptor beta chains follows, all from one sample in a study of shared clonotypes between healthy human individuals. Profiling relied on immunoSEQ multiplex PCR, and the TCRdb table lists in-frame clones only, not all of them. The repertoire includes about 2.4 million clones, approximately 92% of them detected once, and roughly 0.14% sits in the top ten. The specimen sequenced was naive CD4+ T cells sorted from blood. Every receptor here comes from a man aged 18-30 years in good health. CDR3s include the opening cysteine and the closing phenylalanine or tryptophan. The order of the fields is D gene, V gene, J gene, clone size, CDR3 protein, CDR3 DNA. D genes are given only for firm matches. Where a row states a size, it is once, few, many or the class of an expanded clone; other rows omit it.

TRBD1,TRBV6-5,TRBJ1-1,NA,CASSSRTGHTEAFF,TGTGCCAGCAGTTCAAGGACAGGCCACACTGAAGCTTTCTTT
NA,TRBV10-2,TRBJ2-1,NA,CASSPGYNEQFF,TGCGCCAGCAGTCCGGGGTACAATGAGCAGTTCTTC
NA,TRBV4-1,TRBJ1-1,NA,CASSQDWGGTEAFF,TGCGCCAGCAGCCAAGACTGGGGGGGCACTGAAGCTTTCTTT
TRBD1,TRBV7-3,TRBJ2-3,NA,CASSSLGPTGDTQYF,TGTGCCAGCAGCTCCTTGGGACCGACAGGGGATACGCAGTATTTT
NA,TRBV7-9,TRBJ2-1,NA,CASSYRLLNEQFF,TGTGCCAGCAGTTACAGACTACTCAATGAGCAGTTCTTC
NA,TRBV9,TRBJ2-7,NA,CASSPRGAPASYEQYF,TGTGCCAGCAGCCCCCGTGGGGCGCCGGCGTCCTACGAGCAGTACTTC
NA,TRBV28,TRBJ1-2,NA,CASSLRGREPFGYTF,TGTGCCAGCAGTTTAAGAGGGAGGGAACCTTTTGGCTACACCTTC
NA,TRBV7-7,TRBJ2-5,NA,CASSPSGETQYF,TGTGCTAGCAGCCCGTCGGGGGAGACCCAGTACTTC
NA,TRBV11-2,TRBJ2-6,NA,CASSDPGANVLTF,TGTGCCAGCAGCGACCCCGGGGCCAACGTCCTGACTTTC
NA,TRBV2,TRBJ2-4,NA,CASRQWDEGYF,TGTGCCAGCAGGCAATGGGACGAGGGGTACTTC
NA,TRBV5-1,TRBJ1-6,NA,CASSQDADRSPLHF,TGCGCCAGCAGCCAGGACGCAGACCGTTCACCCCTCCACTTT
NA,TRBV7-3,TRBJ2-1,NA,CASSGSPSLDEQFF,TGTGCCAGCTCGGGCTCCCCCTCCTTGGATGAGCAGTTCTTC
TRBD1,TRBV10-3,TRBJ1-2,NA,CAISPSGTGNNGYTF,TGTGCCATCAGTCCATCCGGGACAGGGAATAATGGCTACACCTTC
NA,TRBV5-1,TRBJ1-2,NA,CASSLGILNYGYTF,TGCGCCAGCAGCTTGGGGATTTTAAACTATGGCTACACCTTC
TRBD1,TRBV6-5,TRBJ2-7,NA,CASSYSLGQSYEQYF,TGTGCCAGCAGTTACTCGCTGGGACAGAGCTACGAGCAGTACTTC
NA,TRBV6-1,TRBJ1-4,NA,CASSAGVGNEKLFF,TGTGCCAGCAGTGCGGGTGTCGGCAATGAAAAACTGTTTTTT
TRBD2,TRBV5-1,TRBJ2-5,NA,CASSLVASGAQETQYF,TGCGCCAGCAGCTTGGTAGCTAGCGGGGCCCAAGAGACCCAGTACTTC
NA,TRBV28,TRBJ2-2,NA,CASSSVPPDTGELFF,TGTGCCAGCAGTTCAGTGCCTCCGGACACCGGGGAGCTGTTTTTT
TRBD1,TRBV7-9,TRBJ1-6,few,CASSPGGIDNSPLHF,TGTGCCAGCAGCCCAGGGGGAATAGATAATTCACCCCTCCACTTT
NA,TRBV7-9,TRBJ2-2,NA,CARADLRVGNTGELFF,TGTGCCAGGGCGGATTTGCGGGTAGGGAACACCGGGGAGCTGTTTTTT
NA,TRBV10-3,TRBJ1-6,NA,CAISPGEGRTPLHF,TGTGCCATCAGTCCAGGGGAGGGCCGTACACCCCTCCACTTT
NA,TRBV6-5,TRBJ1-6,NA,CASSSQLANSPLHF,TGTGCCAGCAGTTCCCAATTAGCCAATTCACCCCTCCACTTT
NA,TRBV10-3,TRBJ2-3,NA,CAAQQGDDTQYF,TGTGCCGCTCAACAGGGAGATGATACGCAGTATTTT
TRBD1,TRBV19,TRBJ1-3,NA,CASSISFYRGTSGNTIYF,TGTGCCAGTAGTATATCCTTTTACAGGGGTACATCTGGAAACACCATATATTTT
NA,TRBV11-2,TRBJ2-2,NA,CASSHPWGNTGELFF,TGTGCCAGCAGCCACCCATGGGGGAACACCGGGGAGCTGTTTTTT
TRBD1,TRBV10-1,TRBJ2-5,NA,CASSGGTVPEETQYF,TGCGCCAGCAGTGGGGGGACAGTCCCCGAGGAGACCCAGTACTTC
NA,TRBV10-3,TRBJ2-7,NA,CAISLDVGSSYEQYF,TGTGCCATCAGTCTGGACGTCGGGAGCTCCTACGAGCAGTACTTC
TRBD2,TRBV7-6,TRBJ2-5,NA,CASSLPGLAGGETQYF,TGTGCCAGCAGCTTACCGGGACTAGCGGGAGGCGAGACCCAGTACTTC
TRBD2,TRBV5-5,TRBJ2-7,NA,CASSLGVSGPYEQYF,TGTGCCAGCAGCTTGGGGGTTAGCGGGCCCTACGAGCAGTACTTC
NA,TRBV18,TRBJ1-2,NA,CASSPQEGNYGYTF,TGTGCCAGCTCACCACAGGAGGGTAACTATGGCTACACCTTC
NA,TRBV28,TRBJ2-7,NA,CASSPPLGSYEQYF,TGTGCCAGCAGTCCTCCACTTGGGTCCTACGAGCAGTACTTC
NA,TRBV19,TRBJ1-1,NA,CASSQMNTEAFF,TGTGCCAGTAGCCAGATGAACACTGAAGCTTTCTTT
TRBD1,TRBV18,TRBJ2-7,NA,CASSPQDRVYEQYF,TGTGCCAGCTCACCACAGGACAGGGTCTACGAGCAGTACTTC
NA,TRBV27,TRBJ1-6,NA,CASNFLDYNSPLHF,TGTGCCAGCAATTTCCTGGACTATAATTCACCCCTCCACTTT
NA,TRBV7-3,TRBJ2-2,NA,CASSLFGGTGELFF,TGTGCCAGCAGCTTATTCGGTGGGACAGGGGAGCTGTTTTTT
NA,TRBV7-2,TRBJ2-5,NA,CASSQGGGQETQYF,TGTGCCAGCAGCCAAGGGGGGGGCCAAGAGACCCAGTACTTC
NA,TRBV9,TRBJ2-7,NA,CASSTQGGQLYEQYF,TGTGCCAGCAGCACTCAGGGGGGACAGCTCTACGAGCAGTACTTC
NA,TRBV2,TRBJ1-2,NA,CASSVRQGGVYGYTF,TGTGCCAGCAGTGTAAGACAAGGCGGTGTATATGGCTACACCTTC
TRBD2,TRBV5-1,TRBJ2-1,NA,CASSSEGLAGGLFF,TGCGCCAGCAGCTCCGAGGGACTAGCGGGAGGCCTGTTCTTC
TRBD1,TRBV18,TRBJ1-1,NA,CASSPPGRTGDTEAFF,TGTGCCAGCTCTCCTCCCGGACGTACAGGGGACACTGAAGCTTTCTTT
TRBD1,TRBV6-5,TRBJ1-2,NA,CASSTGQVYGYTF,TGTGCCAGCAGCACGGGACAGGTCTATGGCTACACCTTC
NA,TRBV10-2,TRBJ2-1,NA,CASSLERGGHEQFF,TGCGCCAGCAGTTTGGAACGAGGGGGGCATGAGCAGTTCTTC
NA,TRBV19,TRBJ1-6,NA,CASTPRELGNSPLHF,TGTGCCAGTACCCCCAGGGAATTGGGGAATTCACCCCTCCACTTT
NA,TRBV27,TRBJ1-6,NA,CASSFGQRGSNSPLHF,TGTGCCAGCAGTTTCGGCCAACGGGGGTCCAATTCACCCCTCCACTTT
TRBD1,TRBV30,TRBJ2-5,NA,CAGWTGQETQYF,TGTGCCGGTTGGACAGGGCAAGAGACCCAGTACTTC
TRBD2,TRBV7-9,TRBJ2-3,NA,CASSLGLAGVTDTQYF,TGTGCCAGCAGCTTGGGACTAGCGGGAGTCACAGATACGCAGTATTTT
TRBD1,TRBV7-6,TRBJ1-1,NA,CASSSGQSMNTEAFF,TGTGCCAGCAGCTCGGGACAGTCAATGAACACTGAAGCTTTCTTT
NA,TRBV4-1,TRBJ2-1,NA,CASSPQIWSGSYNEQFF,TGCGCCAGCAGCCCCCAAATATGGAGTGGCTCCTACAATGAGCAGTTCTTC
TRBD2,TRBV9,TRBJ2-2,NA,CASSTGTMNTGELFF,TGTGCCAGCAGCACCGGGACTATGAACACCGGGGAGCTGTTTTTT
TRBD2,TRBV7-8,TRBJ2-5,once,CASSLFPAGARETQYF,TGTGCCAGCAGCTTGTTCCCTGCGGGAGCACGCGAGACCCAGTACTTC
NA,TRBV30,TRBJ1-6,NA,CAWRLQVNSPLHF,TGTGCCTGGAGGTTGCAGGTTAATTCACCCCTCCACTTT
NA,TRBV7-2,TRBJ1-5,NA,CASSLVTANQPQHF,TGTGCCAGCAGCTTAGTAACAGCTAATCAGCCCCAGCATTTT
NA,TRBV11-2,TRBJ2-2,NA,CASSLSGTTGELFF,TGTGCCAGCAGCTTATCCGGGACCACCGGGGAGCTGTTTTTT
TRBD2,TRBV30,TRBJ2-2,NA,CAQAGVGTGELFF,TGTGCCCAAGCGGGAGTGGGTACCGGGGAGCTGTTTTTT
TRBD1,TRBV19,TRBJ2-1,NA,CASSSGGTGWYEQFF,TGTGCCAGTAGTAGTGGCGGGACAGGGTGGTATGAGCAGTTCTTC
TRBD1,TRBV6-6,TRBJ2-1,NA,CASSTTHRGGNEQFF,TGTGCCAGCAGTACAACCCACAGGGGCGGGAATGAGCAGTTCTTC
TRBD1,TRBV6-1,TRBJ1-4,NA,CASSEETGPIEKLFF,TGTGCCAGCAGTGAAGAGACAGGGCCGATTGAAAAACTGTTTTTT
TRBD1,TRBV5-8,TRBJ1-2,NA,CASSRQGAYGYTF,TGTGCCAGCAGCCGACAGGGGGCTTATGGCTACACCTTC
NA,TRBV21-1,TRBJ2-7,NA,CASELGGSLSYEQYF,TGTGCCAGCGAGTTGGGAGGCAGCCTCTCCTACGAGCAGTACTTC
TRBD1,TRBV30,TRBJ1-2,NA,CAWRAGGAGYGYTF,TGTGCCTGGAGGGCAGGGGGCGCAGGCTATGGCTACACCTTC